This T cell receptor beta chain was identified during a study of post-analysis software for immune sequencing data. The V and J ends lost 5 bases and 8 bases respectively, with 9 bases between them. The CDR3 runs 11 residues. General study points: Compared with controls, patients had more of roughly five TRBV segments, including TRBV5-6, TRBV5-1 and TRBV20-1.

Regarding this clonotype: Antigen unknown.

Presence of unique molecular identifiers characterized the TCR beta cDNA libraries. TCRdb fed the PCR reads into MiXCR, producing one record per CDR3 protein. Counted here are roughly 580,000 distinct CDR3 sequences, roughly 47% occurring once; the ten biggest clones make up about 1.8%. This receptor was taken from a girl aged 5 to 17 with multiple sclerosis. What was sequenced was blood. The V and J genes are TRBV12-3 or TRBV12-4 and TRBJ1-2; D unresolved. The CDR3 sequence: CASSRMGGYTF. The CDR3 DNA follows: TGTGCCAGCAGTCGCATGGGGGGCTACACCTTC.